The present TCR beta chain was sequenced within a study of T cell responses to AZD1222 COVID-19 vaccine. The method was immunoSEQ multiplex PCR; TCRdb's version includes in-frame clones alone and lacks a portion of them. The profile shows 150,000 or so clones, about 93% of them singletons. The germline gives CDR1 MRHNA, CDR2 SNTAGT. The germline V and J ends were trimmed by 8 bases and 7 bases, with 23 bases remaining between them. This CDR3 has 16 amino acids. Notes on this clone: The antigen remains undetermined.

The study, taken as a whole, reports: Reportedly, nearly half of unique spike TCRs recognized epitopes outside B.1.351/B.1.1.7 mutations.

The receptor comes from an adult in good health. The sequences come from peripheral blood, collected on day 0 of AZD1222 vaccination. The chain couples TRBV6-4 to TRBJ1-4; a possible D gene is TRBD1 (5 bases). CDR3 in DNA: TGTGCCAGCCTTTTGGCAGGGCCGGCCTGGGGTGAAAAACTGTTTTTT. Protein sequence: CASLLAGPAWGEKLFF.